The clone carrying this T cell receptor (beta chain) was found a few times. Its antigen is currently unknown. cDNA libraries of TCR beta carried unique molecular identifiers. TCRdb reanalysed the PCR reads using MiXCR and keeps one entry per CDR3 protein. Among hundreds of thousands of distinct CDR3 sequences listed, 53% were seen once. The data are from a study of post-analysis software for immune sequencing data. This CDR3 has 14 amino acids. Overall study results and limits: In patients, TRBV5-6, TRBV5-1 and TRBV20-1 belonged to five or six TRBV segments found more frequently than in controls.

The sequence came from a girl between 10 and 17 years old with multiple sclerosis. This rearrangement joins TRBV12-3 or TRBV12-4 to TRBJ2-4, with D perhaps matching TRBD2 (6 bases). The closer fit of TRBJ2-7 to the DNA end suggests the J call may be wrong. Sequences were obtained from blood. The CDR3 sequence: CASSFGLARYEQYF. The CDR3 DNA sequence: TGTGCCAGCAGTTTCGGGCTAGCGCGCTACGAGCAGTACTTC.